This passage covers 6 T cell receptor beta chains from one sample sequenced in a study of T cell repertoires in cytomegalovirus infection. TCRdb reprocessed the reads via MiXCR and lists one record per CDR3 protein. The table records approximately 910,000 distinct CDR3 sequences, around 32% of them present only once. These TCRs' antigens remain unknown. The source material was cultured CD8+ T cells from PBMCs, sampled from culture after CMV antigen stimulation. These receptors were taken from a human donor in good health (CMV status not recorded). Some clones in this sample may be carry-over from other donors' samples.

In its sample, this clonotype was seen many times. The gene calls are TRBV11-2 and TRBJ1-5; D is unclear. Germline V gene sequence: CDR1 SGHAT, CDR2 FQNNGV. The CDR3 is 15 residues long. The V end was cut by 2 bases, the J end by 5 bases, with 13 bases between. CDR3 region: CASSLKGLKDQPQHF. DNA for the CDR3: TGTGCCAGCAGCTTAAAGGGATTGAAGGATCAGCCCCAGCATTTT.

This clonotype was seen a handful of times. This chain connects TRBV11-1 to TRBJ2-5, with 8 bases identical to TRBD2. Per the germline V gene, CDR1 is SGHAT and CDR2 is FQDESV (reference sequence). The CDR3 consists of 15 residues. V shed 4 bases and J 2 bases; nucleotides not matched to a gene: 6. The CDR3 DNA sequence: TGTGCCAGCAGCTCCCCGGGACTAGGACAAGAGACCCAGTACTTC. Its protein product is CASSSPGLGQETQYF.

The J gene is TRBJ1-4, the V gene TRBV5-6; weak D call: TRBD1 (5 bases). Germline V gives CDR1 SGHDT, CDR2 YYEEEE. The CDR3 loop spans 13 amino acids. V dropped 0 bases and J dropped 12 bases, with 12 bases sitting between them. The CDR3 reads CASSLAEGYELFF. In DNA, the CDR3 is TGTGCCAGCAGCTTGGCCGAGGGGTACGAACTGTTTTTT.

This clonotype has just a few counts. CDR3 coding DNA: TGTGCCAGCAGTTACGTGAAAAGTCTCGCCCATAGCAATCAGCCCCAGCATTTT. This translates into CASSYVKSLAHSNQPQHF. The chain employs TRBV6-6 and TRBJ1-5; D gene ambiguous. V was shortened by 2 bases and J by 0 bases, with 17 bases between the two germline ends. This CDR3 is 18 amino acids long. CDR1 and CDR2 (germline): MNHNY, SVGAGI (reference sequence).

The rearrangement links TRBV11-3 to TRBJ2-1, with a tentative D call TRBD1 (6 bases). Germline CDR1 is SGHNT and CDR2 is YENEEA. V lost 4 bases and J 9 bases, leaving 19 bases between the germline ends. This CDR3 region has 15 residues. The CDR3 DNA reads TGTGCCAGCAGCTCCCACCGAGACAGGTTGAGTGAGCAGTTCTTC. Translated: CASSSHRDRLSEQFF. The full variable domain, with the rest looked up from reference TRBV11-3 and TRBJ2-1, is EAGVVQSPRYKIIEKKQPVAFWCNPISGHNTLYWYLQNLGQGPELLIRYENEEAVDDSQLPKDRFSAERLKGVDSTLKIQPAELGDSAVYLCASSSHRDRLSEQFFGPGTRLTVL.

With regard to this clonotype: Its ends do not fully match the called genes, so a read error is possible. Written as DNA, the CDR3 is TGTGCCAGCAGCTTAGTTGGGGGGGGGAACCCTGAAGCTTTCTTT. Translating gives CASSLVGGGNPEAFF. This chain connects TRBV7-6 to TRBJ1-1; weak D call: TRBD1 (5 bases). The germline gives CDR1 SGHVS, CDR2 FNYEAQ. The CDR3 covers 15 residues.